The count of the clone carrying this TCR beta chain is one. Clones were sequenced by immunoSEQ multiplex PCR, and TCRdb holds only the in-frame ones, with some missing. The top ten hold 1.2% of the sample, which has fewer than 20,000 clones, around 91% seen once. This specimen comes from a study of T cells in localized non-small cell lung cancer. This CDR3 spans 13 amino acids. The ends were cut back, 7 bases at V and 2 bases at J, with 11 bases in the middle. CDR1 is MNHNS and CDR2 is SASEGT in the germline V gene. The rearrangement joins TRBV6-1 to TRBJ1-1; unclear D gene. Material: peripheral blood mononuclear cells, obtained before any cancer treatment. This clonotype was sampled from a woman aged 35 to 70 with stage III lung adenocarcinoma. The CDR3 region is CASIMWPNTEAFF. In nucleotides, the CDR3 is TGTGCCAGCATTATGTGGCCTAACACTGAAGCTTTCTTT.